This note documents a single T cell receptor beta chain sequence. The record originates from a study of blood T cell repertoires in COVID-19. Overall study: The United States, Italy and Spain provided the acute and convalescent COVID-19 samples. PBMCs, B-cell-depleted T cells, or T cells were the source of the cDNA or gDNA that made up the material.

In the original workflow: Amplification of reference gene primers was used by the study to estimate nucleated cell counts. Profiling relied on immunoSEQ multiplex PCR, and the TCRdb table lists in-frame clones only, not all of them. V and J calls plus clone size are reproduced from that table; the DNA served to infer D and trimming. In the table there are fewer than 250,000 clones, roughly 80% of which are singletons. Source material: peripheral blood. This clonotype was sampled from a woman older than 75 with acute or convalescent COVID-19.

The CDR3 spells CASSEGQGSAYNEQFF. The CDR3 nucleotides read TGTGCCAGCAGCGAAGGACAGGGATCAGCCTACAATGAGCAGTTCTTC. V is TRBV11-3 and J is TRBJ2-1; 8 bases match TRBD1. Germline CDR1 and CDR2: SGHNT and YENEEA. V was pared by 5 bases and J by 2 bases, with 8 bases of the junction left unmatched. This CDR3 is built from 16 residues.